Following are 22 T cell receptor beta chains from one sample sequenced in a study of human T cells and chemical hapten exposure. Each CDR3 protein gets one entry after TCRdb re-called the RACE reads with MiXCR. The sample carries about 190,000 distinct CDR3 sequences, approximately 26% recorded once. Documented time point: patch test 3, about 24 weeks after DPC sensitization. Treatment specified: therapeutic diphenylcyclopropenone sensitization with weekly scalp DPC. Here the sequenced sample was whole blood, taken in connection with sensitization to the hapten diphenylcyclopropenone (DPC). These receptors came from a middle-aged woman with alopecia areata. Some clones in this sample may be carry-over from other donors' samples.

The table lists this clonotype with a few counts. This chain joins TRBV5-1 and TRBJ2-1; D may match TRBD1 or TRBD2 (5 bases each). The CDR3 length is 14 residues. V was cut by 3 bases and J by 7 bases, with 14 bases left in between. Germline V gene lookup returns CDR1 SGHRS and CDR2 YFSETQ. This CDR3 is CASSWDGSGNEQFF. The CDR3 DNA reads as TGCGCCAGCAGCTGGGACGGAAGTGGGAATGAGCAGTTCTTC. The complete variable domain, with remaining parts taken from reference TRBV5-1 and TRBJ2-1, reads KAGVTQTPRYLIKTRGQQVTLSCSPISGHRSVSWYQQTPGQGLQFLFEYFSETQRNKGNFPGRFSGRQFSNSRSEMNVSTLELGDSALYLCASSWDGSGNEQFFGPGTRLTVL.

The chain employs TRBV6-2 or TRBV6-3 and TRBJ1-5; D remains ambiguous. Germline CDR1 MNHEY, CDR2 SVGEGT. Trimming shortened V by 2 bases and J by 9 bases, and 8 bases separated the two germline ends. The length of the CDR3 is 12 residues. The CDR3 region is CASSYAYSPQHF. The CDR3 bases are TGTGCCAGCAGTTACGCATATTCGCCCCAGCATTTT.

This clonotype occurred a few times. The chain joins TRBV27 to TRBJ1-6, with 10 bases identical to TRBD1. Germline CDR1 is MNHEY and CDR2 is SMNVEV (reference sequence). The length of the CDR3 is 17 residues. Losses at the gene ends were 7 bases for V and 0 bases for J; bases not matched to a gene: 6. The CDR3 loop is CASKGQGLVSYNSPLHF. In DNA form, the CDR3 reads TGTGCCAGCAAGGGACAGGGGCTCGTCTCCTATAATTCACCCCTCCACTTT.

In DNA, the CDR3 is TGTGCCAGCAGCTTAGAAGGGATCGCTTACGAGCAGTACTTC. Its protein is CASSLEGIAYEQYF. The chain has TRBV7-9 and TRBJ2-7; D ambiguous. This CDR3 spans 14 amino acids. The V end lost 1 base, the J end lost 4 bases, and 11 bases lay between the germline ends. From germline, CDR1 is SEHNR and CDR2 FQNEAQ (reference sequence).

The table lists this clonotype with a few counts. The chain recombines TRBV9 with TRBJ1-4; D ambiguous. The CDR3 runs 13 residues. Germline CDR1 reads SGDLS; CDR2 reads YYNGEE. Trimming took 4 bases from V and 5 from J, leaving 9 bases between them. CDR3 sequence reads: CASSRSSNEKLFF. The CDR3 bases are TGTGCCAGCAGCCGTTCATCCAATGAAAAACTGTTTTTT.

V and J are TRBV12-3 or TRBV12-4 and TRBJ1-4; a weak D match, TRBD1 (6 bases). The CDR3 is 14 amino acids. With 2 bases removed from V and 8 bases from J, the gap between germline ends came to 12 bases. The chain's CDR3 is CASSLRTVGEKLFF. The CDR3 coding sequence is TGTGCCAGCAGTTTACGGACAGTTGGAGAAAAACTGTTTTTT.

This clonotype was observed a few times. The V gene is TRBV6-2 or TRBV6-3, the J gene TRBJ1-6; D is perhaps TRBD1 (5 bases). Germline V lookup: CDR1 MNHEY, CDR2 SVGEGT. CDR3 size: 15 residues. Trimming took off 5 bases at V and 8 bases at J, with 16 bases between the two ends. CDR3 protein: CASSALGTVDSPLHF. The CDR3 DNA reads as TGTGCCAGCAGTGCGTTGGGGACGGTTGATTCACCCCTCCACTTT.

This clonotype was observed a handful of times. The chain couples TRBV12-3 or TRBV12-4 to TRBJ1-6; D gene unclear. The CDR3 is 13 amino acids. Between the trimmed V and J ends, which lost 5 bases and 6 bases, there was a span of 8 bases. DNA for the CDR3: TGTGCCAGCAGTCTGGACTTTAATTCACCCCTCCACTTT. It translates to CASSLDFNSPLHF.

The chain couples TRBV7-2 to TRBJ2-5, with 11 positions matching TRBD2. This CDR3 comprises 14 residues. The V gene end was trimmed by 2 bases and the J gene end by 6 bases; junction bases not matched to a gene: 2. Germline V gene sequence: CDR1 SGHTA, CDR2 FQGNSA. The CDR3 region has the DNA TGTGCCAGCAGCTTACGACTAGCGGGACAGACCCAGTACTTC. Translating it yields CASSLRLAGQTQYF.

The V and J genes are TRBV12-3 or TRBV12-4 and TRBJ2-3; 13 positions agree with TRBD2. The CDR3 consists of 14 residues. V shed 7 bases and J 6 bases; nucleotides not matched to a gene: 4. The CDR3 DNA reads TGTGCCAGCACTATGACTAGCGGGAGGGATACGCAGTATTTT. As protein: CASTMTSGRDTQYF.

This clonotype was counted only a few times. V is TRBV9 and J is TRBJ1-6; 7 bases are shared with TRBD1. Trimming removed 4 bases from V and 7 bases from J; junction bases left unmatched: 8. The CDR3 covers 15 residues. In germline, CDR1 is SGDLS, CDR2 YYNGEE. DNA for the CDR3: TGTGCCAGCAGCCCCTCAGGGGGTACGAATTCACCCCTCCACTTT. It yields the protein CASSPSGGTNSPLHF.

This clonotype has a handful of counts. This chain joins TRBV29-1 and TRBJ1-1; TRBD1 agrees at 9 bases. CDR3 size: 12 residues. In germline, CDR1 is SQVTM, CDR2 ANQGSEA. Trimming cost V 6 bases and J 4 bases; bases outside gene matches: 3. The CDR3 region is CSVGQGGTEAFF. DNA for the CDR3: TGCAGCGTGGGACAGGGAGGCACTGAAGCTTTCTTT.

This chain links TRBV28 with TRBJ1-2; TRBD1 matches 7 bases. Germline V gene sequence: CDR1 MDHEN, CDR2 SYDVKM. CDR3 length equals 14 residues. Germline trimming cut 2 bases from V and 4 bases from J; bases unmatched to any gene: 4. The CDR3 nucleotides are TGTGCCAGCAGTTTAGAGGGGGCGAGCTATGGCTACACCTTC. Translation gives CASSLEGASYGYTF.

Regarding this clonotype: Being one base from a much bigger clone, this may be a read error. V and J are TRBV6-6 and TRBJ1-5; D is possibly TRBD1 (5 bases). Trimming removed 6 bases at V and 4 bases at J, with 7 bases between. CDR3 length: 12 residues. Germline V CDR1 and CDR2: MNHNY, SVGAGI (reference sequence). CDR3: CASRGENQPQHF. CDR3 DNA sequence: TGTGCCAGCAGGGGGGAGAATCAGCCCCAGCATTTT.

This clonotype was found a few times. The chain couples TRBV28 to TRBJ2-2, with D maybe TRBD1 (7 bases). The germline V gene has CDR1 MDHEN and CDR2 SYDVKM. This CDR3 contains 18 residues. V dropped 5 bases and J dropped 2 bases, with 21 bases sitting between them. The CDR3 spells CASSVGLGGGVNTGELFF. The CDR3 DNA follows: TGTGCCAGCAGTGTCGGATTAGGAGGGGGCGTTAACACCGGGGAGCTGTTTTTT. The full variable domain, in which reference TRBV28 and TRBJ2-2 provide the parts outside the CDR3, is DVKVTQSSRYLVKRTGEKVFLECVQDMDHENMFWYRQDPGLGLRLIYFSYDVKMKEKGDIPEGYSVSREKKERFSLILESASTNQTSMYLCASSVGLGGGVNTGELFFGEGSRLTVL.

This clonotype was seen a few times. V gene TRBV12-3 or TRBV12-4 combines with J gene TRBJ1-1, with TRBD1 identical over 8 bases. The CDR3 extends over 17 amino acids. The junction had 11 bases not matched to a gene; V was cut back by 1 base and J by 4 bases. The CDR3 sequence is CASSLGRVRTGSTEAFF. In DNA, the CDR3 is TGTGCCAGCAGTTTAGGCCGGGTCCGGACAGGGTCCACTGAAGCTTTCTTT.

This clonotype came up a few times. The rearrangement links TRBV28 to TRBJ2-6, with D possibly matching TRBD1 (6 bases). This CDR3 comprises 17 residues. Germline V CDR1 and CDR2: MDHEN, SYDVKM. V was shortened by 4 bases and J by 0 bases, with 13 bases between the two germline ends. The CDR3: CASSWTALYSGANVLTF. The DNA of the CDR3 is TGTGCCAGCAGTTGGACAGCCCTTTACTCTGGGGCCAACGTCCTGACTTTC.

J is TRBJ2-3 and V is TRBV24-1; tentative D call: TRBD1 (8 bases). V lost 1 base to trimming and J lost 3 bases, with 16 bases between them. This CDR3 comprises 17 residues. Germline V gene lookup returns CDR1 KGHDR and CDR2 SFDVKD. The chain's CDR3 is CATSDLLGQGGTDTQYF. The CDR3 DNA reads TGTGCCACCAGTGATTTACTCGGACAGGGAGGGACAGATACGCAGTATTTT.

This clonotype was detected only once. The chain couples TRBV27 to TRBJ2-1, with D possibly TRBD1 on 5 matching bases. CDR3 length equals 14 residues. V was clipped by 5 bases and J by 6 bases, with 14 bases between them. Germline CDR1 is MNHEY and CDR2 is SMNVEV (reference sequence). This CDR3 reads CASSLQDRANEQFF. The CDR3 nucleotides are TGTGCCAGCAGTCTACAGGATCGAGCCAATGAGCAGTTCTTC.

This clonotype was detected a few times. The chain joins TRBV4-1 to TRBJ2-5; D tentatively reads TRBD1 or TRBD2 (5 bases each). The CDR3 loop spans 13 amino acids. Trimming pared 6 bases from V and 5 bases from J, leaving 13 bases between. Per the germline V gene, CDR1 is MGHRA and CDR2 is YSYEKL. CDR3 region: CASSYAGTETQYF. CDR3 nucleotides: TGCGCCAGCAGTTACGCTGGGACGGAGACCCAGTACTTC.

This clonotype was picked up a small number of times. V gene TRBV7-9 combines with J gene TRBJ1-1; D remains unclear. Germline loops: CDR1 SEHNR, CDR2 FQNEAQ (reference sequence). This CDR3 region has 14 residues. V lost 6 bases to trimming and J lost 0 bases, with 11 bases between them. The CDR3 DNA follows: TGTGCCAGCAGTACCACAGCGATGAACACTGAAGCTTTCTTT. This encodes CASSTTAMNTEAFF.

This clonotype appeared once. CDR3 sequence: CACRGSGANVLTF. CDR3 bases: TGTGCCTGTAGGGGCTCTGGGGCCAACGTCCTGACTTTC. This chain connects TRBV7-9 to TRBJ2-6; D possibly corresponds to TRBD1 (5 bases). Trimming took 11 bases from V and 0 from J, leaving 8 bases between them. The CDR3 sequence is 13 residues long. Germline CDR1 and CDR2: SEHNR and FQNEAQ (reference sequence).